This T cell receptor beta chain was sequenced in a study of PD-1 blockade in mismatch repair-deficient tumors. The wider study: All were previously treated, progressing patients with around 12 mismatch repair-deficient cancer types.

Germline CDR1 is MDHEN and CDR2 is SYDVKM. The V gene end was trimmed by 4 bases and the J gene end by 12 bases; junction bases not matched to a gene: 13. The CDR3 runs to 15 residues. Of note for this clone: What it binds is not known.

Findings and limits, study-wide: Tumor-resident clones, often absent from pretreatment blood, expanded after pembrolizumab and then contracted.

Every patient had mismatch repair deficiency by PCR or immunohistochemistry. The TCR-sequenced patients were a few responders to pembrolizumab. Sequenced by immunoSEQ multiplex PCR; TCRdb stores in-frame clones only, minus some. The table has tens of thousands of clones, roughly 84% seen once. This receptor was taken from an adult with mismatch repair-deficient cancer. Sequences were derived from peripheral blood, sampled roughly 76 weeks after starting pembrolizumab. This chain uses TRBV28 with TRBJ1-4, with 8 bases aligning to TRBD1. The CDR3 DNA is TGTGCCAGCAGTTCCTCCGGGACAGGTGGACGGGAACTGTTTTTT. Translated: CASSSSGTGGRELFF.